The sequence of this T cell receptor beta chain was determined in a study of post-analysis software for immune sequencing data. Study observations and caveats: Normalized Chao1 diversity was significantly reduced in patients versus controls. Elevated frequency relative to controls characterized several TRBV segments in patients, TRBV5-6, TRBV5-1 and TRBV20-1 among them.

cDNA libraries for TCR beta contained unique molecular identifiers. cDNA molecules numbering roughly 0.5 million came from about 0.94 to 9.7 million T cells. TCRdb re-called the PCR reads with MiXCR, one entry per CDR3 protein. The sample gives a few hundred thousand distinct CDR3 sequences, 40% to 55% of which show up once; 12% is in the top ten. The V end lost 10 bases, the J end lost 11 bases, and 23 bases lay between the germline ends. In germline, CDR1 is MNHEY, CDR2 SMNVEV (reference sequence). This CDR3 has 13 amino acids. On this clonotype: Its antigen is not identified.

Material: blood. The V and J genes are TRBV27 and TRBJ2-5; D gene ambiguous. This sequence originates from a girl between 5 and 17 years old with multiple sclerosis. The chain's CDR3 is CATCRANDNEQYF. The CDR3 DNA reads TGTGCCACCTGCCGGGCCAACGACAATGAGCAGTACTTC.